Presented here are 27 T cell receptor beta chains from one specimen sequenced in a study of monozygotic twins with inflammatory bowel disease. From the 5' RACE reads, TCRdb lists one entry per CDR3 protein and no DNA. The listing contains under 350,000 distinct CDR3 sequences. Sequencing was performed on blood. The receptors here all came from a human donor with ulcerative colitis or Crohn's disease, or a healthy co-twin of an affected twin (not recorded which).

J is TRBJ2-6 and V is TRBV20-1; TCRdb's D gene call, TRBD2, goes unchecked for lack of DNA. CDR3 length equals 15 residues. In germline, CDR1 is DFQATT, CDR2 SNEGSKA (reference sequence). The CDR3: CSARGLNSGANVLTF.

The genes are TRBV6-2 or TRBV6-3 and TRBJ1-2; no DNA is available, so the TRBD1 call from TCRdb remains unchecked. CDR1 is MNHEY and CDR2 is SVGEGT in the germline V gene. This CDR3 comprises 15 residues. Here the CDR3 reads CASSQTTEANYGYTF.

This chain connects TRBV7-2 to TRBJ2-1; TCRdb returns TRBD2, unconfirmable since there is no DNA. CDR3 length equals 15 residues. Germline CDR1 SGHTA, CDR2 FQGNSA. The CDR3 spells CASSQLAGESNEQFF. The full variable domain, with the rest looked up from reference TRBV7-2 and TRBJ2-1, is GAGVSQSPSNKVTEKGKDVELRCDPISGHTALYWYRQSLGQGLEFLIYFQGNSAPDKSGLPSDRFSAERTGGSVSTLTIQRTQQEDSAVYLCASSQLAGESNEQFFGPGTRLTVL.

The chain links TRBV10-3 to TRBJ2-7; checking the TCRdb D call of TRBD1 is not possible without DNA. CDR3 size: 14 residues. Germline assignment: CDR1 ENHRY and CDR2 SYGVKD. The CDR3 is CAITGQGASYEQYF.

The rearrangement uses TRBV7-2 and TRBJ2-2; TCRdb's D call of TRBD2 is untestable without DNA. CDR3 length: 16 amino acids. Per germline, CDR1 SGHTA and CDR2 FQGNSA. CDR3 region: CASSLHGPLGAGELFF. Based on the CDR3 plus reference TRBV7-2 and TRBJ2-2, the full variable domain is GAGVSQSPSNKVTEKGKDVELRCDPISGHTALYWYRQSLGQGLEFLIYFQGNSAPDKSGLPSDRFSAERTGGSVSTLTIQRTQQEDSAVYLCASSLHGPLGAGELFFGEGSRLTVL.

The V call is TRBV5-1, the J call TRBJ2-5. The CDR3 covers 14 residues. Germline values: CDR1 SGHRS, CDR2 YFSETQ. CDR3 sequence reads: CASSWARSQETQNF.

This chain joins TRBV6-1 and TRBJ2-4; TCRdb's assignment of TRBD1 cannot be checked, as there is no DNA. CDR3 length equals 16 residues. The V gene's germline CDR1 is MNHNS and CDR2 SASEGT. The CDR3 sequence is CASRGRGGLDKNIQYF.

The genes are TRBV27 and TRBJ2-1; TCRdb indicates TRBD1, and absent DNA this call remains unverified. Germline loops: CDR1 MNHEY, CDR2 SMNVEV (reference sequence). The CDR3 covers 13 residues. The CDR3 sequence is CASSLRGINEQFF.

The V call is TRBV30, the J call TRBJ2-1; TCRdb outputs TRBD1, but without DNA this stays unchecked. Germline V CDR1 and CDR2: GTSNPN, SVGIG (reference sequence). The CDR3 has 11 amino acids. The CDR3 sequence is CAWSPGDEQFF.

The rearrangement joins TRBV5-1 to TRBJ2-5; TCRdb names TRBD2, which stays unverified in the absence of DNA. This CDR3 has 14 amino acids. Germline-derived CDR1 and CDR2 are SGHRS and YFSETQ. This chain's CDR3 is CASSLEGFGETQYF.

V usage is TRBV7-9 and J usage is TRBJ2-1; checking the TCRdb D call of TRBD2 is not possible without DNA. CDR3 length: 15 amino acids. Germline assignment: CDR1 SEHNR and CDR2 FQNEAQ (reference sequence). The CDR3 here is CASSFWDVAFNEQFF. Full variable domain (rest looked up from reference TRBV7-9 and TRBJ2-1): DTGVSQNPRHKITKRGQNVTFRCDPISEHNRLYWYRQTLGQGPEFLTYFQNEAQLEKSRLLSDRFSAERPKGSFSTLEIQRTEQGDSAMYLCASSFWDVAFNEQFFGPGTRLTVL.

The J gene is TRBJ2-7, the V gene TRBV14; as DNA is missing, the TRBD2 call by TCRdb cannot be tested. The CDR3 is made up of 13 amino acids. The germline V gene encodes CDR1 SGHDN and CDR2 FVKESK. The CDR3: CASSQAGTFEQYF. Complete variable domain (other parts from reference TRBV14 and TRBJ2-7): EAGVTQFPSHSVIEKGQTVTLRCDPISGHDNLYWYRRVMGKEIKFLLHFVKESKQDESGMPNNRFLAERTGGTYSTLKVQPAELEDSGVYFCASSQAGTFEQYFGPGTRLTVT.

The chain has TRBV11-2 and TRBJ2-7; the TCRdb D gene call, TRBD2, has no DNA to confirm it. Germline V gene lookup returns CDR1 SGHAT and CDR2 FQNNGV. This CDR3 region has 15 residues. CDR3 in amino acids: CASSSWTSGRREQYF.

This chain links TRBV6-5 with TRBJ2-1; TCRdb indicates TRBD1, and absent DNA this call remains unverified. The length of the CDR3 is 17 residues. Germline V lookup: CDR1 MNHEY, CDR2 SVGAGI. CDR3 protein: CASSYSGTGTAYNEQFF.

J is TRBJ2-1 and V is TRBV28; the D call from TCRdb, TRBD2, cannot be confirmed without DNA. This CDR3 comprises 15 residues. CDR1 and CDR2 (germline): MDHEN, SYDVKM. The CDR3 here is CASRPQSGGYNEQFF. The variable domain in full, with the rest retrieved from reference TRBV28 and TRBJ2-1, is DVKVTQSSRYLVKRTGEKVFLECVQDMDHENMFWYRQDPGLGLRLIYFSYDVKMKEKGDIPEGYSVSREKKERFSLILESASTNQTSMYLCASRPQSGGYNEQFFGPGTRLTVL.

The V gene is TRBV20-1, the J gene TRBJ1-5; TCRdb's assignment of TRBD1 cannot be checked, as there is no DNA. The CDR3 spans 14 residues. Germline CDR1 and CDR2: DFQATT and SNEGSKA (reference sequence). The chain's CDR3 is CSARNRDFDQPQHF.

The chain joins TRBV19 to TRBJ2-5; TCRdb proposes TRBD1, but this gene call is untestable without DNA. CDR1 is LNHDA and CDR2 is SQIVND in the germline V gene (reference sequence). The CDR3 contains 12 residues. The CDR3 protein is CASSIRGQTQYF. Full variable domain (remainder filled in from reference TRBV19 and TRBJ2-5): DGGITQSPKYLFRKEGQNVTLSCEQNLNHDAMYWYRQDPGQGLRLIYYSQIVNDFQKGDIAEGYSVSREKKESFPLTVTSAQKNPTAFYLCASSIRGQTQYFGPGTRLLVL.

The rearrangement joins TRBV12-3 or TRBV12-4 to TRBJ2-7; TCRdb picks TRBD1, but there is no DNA to check that call. This CDR3 is 14 amino acids long. This CDR3 reads CASRLHGAGYEQYF.

This chain connects TRBV20-1 to TRBJ2-7; TCRdb designates TRBD2, a call that cannot be tested without DNA. The CDR3 is 14 amino acids. From germline, CDR1 is DFQATT and CDR2 SNEGSKA (reference sequence). CDR3 amino acids: CSAPEREGFHEQYF.

The chain employs TRBV12-3 or TRBV12-4 and TRBJ1-5; TCRdb proposes TRBD1, but this gene call is untestable without DNA. The CDR3 has 18 residues. The CDR3 region is CASSTGLAGGAGNQPQHF.

This sequence joins TRBV30 and TRBJ2-5. Germline CDR1 and CDR2: GTSNPN and SVGIG (reference sequence). This CDR3 spans 15 amino acids. The CDR3 here is CARSSFAASQETQYF.

The chain uses TRBV7-9 and TRBJ1-4; without DNA, the TCRdb call of TRBD1 cannot be checked. The CDR3 has 16 amino acids. Germline loops: CDR1 SEHNR, CDR2 FQNEAQ (reference sequence). CDR3 sequence reads: CASSLGGPATNEKLFF.

This chain connects TRBV6-1 to TRBJ2-2; TCRdb's D call of TRBD1 is untestable without DNA. Germline CDR1 MNHNS, CDR2 SASEGT. The CDR3 runs 15 residues. CDR3 sequence reads: CASSNRQGYRGELFF.

V is TRBV7-3 and J is TRBJ2-1; TCRdb returns TRBD2, unconfirmable since there is no DNA. This CDR3 comprises 14 residues. The V gene's germline CDR1 is SGHTA and CDR2 FQGTGA. This chain's CDR3 is CASRTSGGNNEQFF. Using reference TRBV7-3 and TRBJ2-1 for the parts outside the CDR3, the full variable domain is GAGVSQTPSNKVTEKGKYVELRCDPISGHTALYWYRQSLGQGPEFLIYFQGTGAADDSGLPNDRFFAVRPEGSVSTLKIQRTERGDSAVYLCASRTSGGNNEQFFGPGTRLTVL.

V gene TRBV23-1 combines with J gene TRBJ2-3; absent DNA, TCRdb's TRBD1 call cannot be checked. TRBV23-1 is marked as an open reading frame, function uncertain. The CDR3 extends over 14 amino acids. The CDR3 here is CASSLDSLPDTQYF.

This chain's CDR3 is CSLSTGNSADTQYF. V is TRBV29-1 and J is TRBJ2-3. Germline CDR1 is SQVTM and CDR2 is ANQGSEA. This CDR3 has 14 residues.

The V and J genes are TRBV13 and TRBJ1-1. CDR1 and CDR2 from the germline V gene are PRHDT and FYEKMQ (reference sequence). There are 12 residues in the CDR3. This CDR3 is CASSQMWTEAFF. Together with reference TRBV13 and TRBJ1-1, the CDR3 gives the full variable domain: AAGVIQSPRHLIKEKRETATLKCYPIPRHDTVYWYQQGPGQDPQFLISFYEKMQSDKGSIPDRFSAQQFSDYHSELNMSSLELGDSALYFCASSQMWTEAFFGQGTRLTVV.